The entry below describes one T cell receptor beta chain. Its antigen is unknown. Between about 8,500 and 110,000 sorted cells per subset supplied genomic DNA. Profiled with immunoSEQ multiplex PCR; TCRdb holds only in-frame clones, not every one. In the table there are approximately 18,000 clones, over 80% of which are singletons. The data belong to a study of CD39 and CD103 CD8 tumor-infiltrating T cells. Study-wide context: Comparisons covered HPV-positive and HPV-negative HNSCC, ovarian cancer and melanoma patients. General study findings and limits: Compared with DN, SP and blood memory CD8, DP TILs appeared more oligoclonal.

T lymphocytes were negatively selected, with EpCAM beads added for tumor-infiltrating lymphocytes. The CDR3 spans 13 residues. V was trimmed by 6 bases and J by 1 base, leaving 9 bases between them. Per the germline V gene, CDR1 is MNHEY and CDR2 is SMNVEV (reference sequence). Input material: CD8+ T cells sorted from blood. Subset in this sample: total memory CD8 T cells (CD45RA-CCR7+/-) from blood or uninvolved lymph node. The receptor was derived from a human donor with head and neck squamous cell carcinoma. The chain uses TRBV27 and TRBJ1-1; D is undetermined. The CDR3 protein is CASSNIRNTEAFF. The CDR3 bases are TGTGCCAGCAGCAACATTCGGAACACTGAAGCTTTCTTT.